A selection of T cell receptor beta chains follows, all from one sample in a study of CD8+ T cells in alopecia areata. Assay: immunoSEQ multiplex PCR; the TCRdb copy retains only in-frame clones and omits some. Of 150,000 or so clones listed, more than 75% are singletons. Sequenced here: CD8+ T cells sorted from blood, sampled at week 0. The receptors stem from a human donor with alopecia areata. The CDR3 runs from the conserved cysteine through the conserved F or W. A D gene is named only where the DNA matches it firmly. The size of a clone is reported for some rows only, either as once, few or many, or as a class for expanded clones.

j_call | v_call | clone_size | d_call | cdr3_nt | cdr3_aa
TRBJ2-7 | TRBV6-5 | once | TRBD2 | TGTGCCAGCAGTTACTCGCAGCGGGGGAGCTCCTACGAGCAGTACTTC | CASSYSQRGSSYEQYF
TRBJ1-2 | TRBV19 | - | - | TGTGCCAGTAGTATAGACCGGACGCCGGGAGGCTACACCTTC | CASSIDRTPGGYTF
TRBJ1-1 | TRBV7-6 | - | - | TGTGCCAGCAGCTTAGTTTGGGTCATGAACACTGAAGCTTTCTTT | CASSLVWVMNTEAFF
TRBJ2-1 | TRBV7-3 | - | - | TGTGCCAGCAGCCTTAAGAGAGGGGGAGCCTACAATGAGCAGTTCTTC | CASSLKRGGAYNEQFF
TRBJ1-5 | TRBV27 | - | - | TGTGCCAGCAGACCCGGACGGATCAATCAGCCCCAGCATTTT | CASRPGRINQPQHF
TRBJ2-1 | TRBV29-1 | - | - | TGCAGCGTAAATCTTTGGTTGGAAAATGAGCAGTTCTTC | CSVNLWLENEQFF
TRBJ2-1 | TRBV18 | - | TRBD1 | TGTGCCAGCTCACGGACAGGGCGTGGGGATTGGGATGAGCAGTTCTTC | CASSRTGRGDWDEQFF
TRBJ2-1 | TRBV27 | - | - | TGTGCCAGCAGCTCCAGGTCTAGTGAGCAGTTCTTC | CASSSRSSEQFF
TRBJ2-2 | TRBV7-7 | - | - | TGTGCCAGCAGCTTAACCCCAGAAGCCGGGGAGCTGTTTTTT | CASSLTPEAGELFF
TRBJ2-7 | TRBV29-1 | - | TRBD1 | TGCAGCGTTGGTGACAGGGGCTACGAGCAGTACTTC | CSVGDRGYEQYF
TRBJ2-7 | TRBV4-2 | - | - | TGTGCCAGCAGCCAAGTTCTGAACGTCGAGCAGTACTTC | CASSQVLNVEQYF
TRBJ2-7 | TRBV6-5 | - | - | TGTGCCAGCAGTTACTCCCTCACGGGGGAGCAGTACTTC | CASSYSLTGEQYF
TRBJ1-5 | TRBV29-1 | - | TRBD1 | TGCAGCGCCGTGACAGGGGTGAATCAGCCCCAGCATTTT | CSAVTGVNQPQHF
TRBJ2-3 | TRBV7-6 | once | - | TGTGCCAGCAGCCCCTCCAGGAGCTGGAGCACAGATACGCAGTATTTT | CASSPSRSWSTDTQYF
TRBJ2-2 | TRBV4-1 | few | - | TGCGCCAGCAGCCAAGTTAAAAGGGGTCCCGGGGAGCTGTTTTTT | CASSQVKRGPGELFF
TRBJ2-1 | TRBV4-1 | - | - | TGCGCCAGCAGCCAAGAAACGGGACGGTACAATGAGCAGTTCTTC | CASSQETGRYNEQFF
TRBJ1-1 | TRBV9 | - | TRBD1 | TGTGCCAGCAGCGCCCAGGGGGCTTACACTGAAGCTTTCTTT | CASSAQGAYTEAFF
TRBJ2-1 | TRBV10-3 | once | TRBD1 | TGTGCCATCAGTGAGACGGGACAGGGGTACAATGAGCAGTTCTTC | CAISETGQGYNEQFF
TRBJ2-7 | TRBV7-6 | - | - | TGTGCCAGCAGCTTAGCGATTGGTGTGAGGAGAATTAACGAGCAGTACTTC | CASSLAIGVRRINEQYF
TRBJ2-3 | TRBV7-2 | - | TRBD2 | TGTGCCAGCAGCTTACTAGCGGGGGTCACAGATACGCAGTATTTT | CASSLLAGVTDTQYF
TRBJ2-2 | TRBV5-4 | - | TRBD2 | TGTGCCACCGAGCGGGAGGGCACCGGGGAGCTGTTTTTT | CATEREGTGELFF
TRBJ2-2 | TRBV11-2 | - | - | TGTGCCAGCAGCTGGAGCGGGTCGTCCGGGGAGCTGTTTTTT | CASSWSGSSGELFF
TRBJ2-1 | TRBV11-2 | - | TRBD2 | TGTGCCAGCAGCTTAGATGGCGGGAGTCTGAATGAGCAGTTCTTC | CASSLDGGSLNEQFF
TRBJ2-5 | TRBV29-1 | few | TRBD2 | TGCAGCGTTGAAGGGAGGCTAGCGGGAGGGCCTCGCCAGGAGACCCAGTACTTC | CSVEGRLAGGPRQETQYF
TRBJ2-2 | TRBV19 | - | TRBD1 | TGTGCCAGTATTCTGTCCGGGACAGGGACAGGGGAGCTGTTTTTT | CASILSGTGTGELFF
TRBJ2-1 | TRBV7-6 | - | TRBD1 | TGTGCCAGCAGCCTGGGACAGGGGGCCCTAGGTAGCTACAATGAGCAGTTCTTC | CASSLGQGALGSYNEQFF
TRBJ2-5 | TRBV7-3 | - | - | TGTGCCAGCAGCTTAATCTACAGTGAGGAGACCCAGTACTTC | CASSLIYSEETQYF
TRBJ2-1 | TRBV30 | few | TRBD2 | TGTGCCTGGAGAGGCGGGAGGACTTACAATGAGCAGTTCTTC | CAWRGGRTYNEQFF
TRBJ1-1 | TRBV10-3 | - | - | TGTGCCATCAGTGGGGGTGAGACAGCCGCTTTCTTT | CAISGGETAAFF
TRBJ2-2 | TRBV5-4 | - | - | TGTGCCAGCAGCTTGGAAGCAGGGGACACCGGGGAGCTGTTTTTT | CASSLEAGDTGELFF
TRBJ2-7 | TRBV9 | - | TRBD1 | TGTGCCAGCAGCGCGGGTAGGACAGGGTATGACGAGCAGTACTTC | CASSAGRTGYDEQYF
TRBJ2-3 | TRBV7-9 | few | - | TGTGCCAGCAGTCCAACCCCGGGAGCCACAGATACGCAGTATTTT | CASSPTPGATDTQYF
TRBJ2-2 | TRBV5-1 | once | - | TGCGCCAGCAGCCCCGGACTAGGGGGCGGGGAGCTGTTTTTT | CASSPGLGGGELFF
TRBJ2-1 | TRBV2 | - | - | TGTGCCAGCACAGGGCCAAGCTCCTACAATGAGCAGTTCTTC | CASTGPSSYNEQFF
TRBJ2-3 | TRBV5-1 | - | - | TGCGCCAGCAGCTGGACGAAGCCGAGCACAGATACGCAGTATTTT | CASSWTKPSTDTQYF
TRBJ2-3 | TRBV5-1 | - | TRBD2 | TGCGCCAGCAGTCTCGGGGGGACTAGCACAGATACGCAGTATTTT | CASSLGGTSTDTQYF
TRBJ1-1 | TRBV19 | once | - | TGTGCCGCTCAGGGACTCCAGAACACTGAAGCTTTCTTT | CAAQGLQNTEAFF
TRBJ2-7 | TRBV6-5 | - | TRBD2 | TGTGCCAGCAACCTAGCGGGGTACTCCTACGAGCAGTACTTC | CASNLAGYSYEQYF
TRBJ2-3 | TRBV29-1 | - | - | TGCAGCGGGCGCAGTACAGATACGCAGTATTTT | CSGRSTDTQYF
TRBJ1-2 | TRBV9 | - | - | TGTGCCAGCAGCGTAGTCTCAGGGTCGGACTATGGCTACACCTTC | CASSVVSGSDYGYTF
TRBJ2-7 | TRBV5-5 | - | TRBD1 | TGTGCCAGCAGCCTCCGGACAGGGCTCTACGAGCAGTACTTC | CASSLRTGLYEQYF
TRBJ1-2 | TRBV29-1 | - | TRBD1 | TGCAGCGTAGCGACAGGGAGCTATGGCTACACCTTC | CSVATGSYGYTF
TRBJ2-1 | TRBV7-6 | - | - | TGTGCCAGCAGCTTAGAGGGTAACTCCTACAATGAGCAGTTCTTC | CASSLEGNSYNEQFF